The 29 T cell receptor beta chains presented below share a single source sample, sequenced in a study of OX40 agonist ivuxolimab in advanced cancers. Sequenced by immunoSEQ multiplex PCR; TCRdb stores in-frame clones only, minus some. The data contain tens of thousands of clones, 89% of them singletons. The sample was CD4+ or CD8+ T cells sorted from blood, taken in a trial of the OX40 agonist ivuxolimab. These receptors were obtained from an adult with an advanced solid tumor such as melanoma, head and neck, liver or kidney cancer.

This clone was seen just once. The V gene is TRBV30, the J gene TRBJ2-3; D gene uncertain. There are 16 residues in the CDR3. Looked up from germline, CDR1 is GTSNPN and CDR2 is SVGIG (reference sequence). Trimming pared 2 bases from V and 1 base from J, leaving 16 bases between. This chain's CDR3 is CAWSSNGPFGTDTQYF. CDR3 nucleotide sequence: TGTGCCTGGAGTTCTAACGGGCCTTTTGGCACAGATACGCAGTATTTT.

The CDR3 DNA follows: TGTGCCAGCTCACCCGACAGGGTAACTAATGAAAAACTGTTTTTT. It translates to CASSPDRVTNEKLFF. The rearrangement joins TRBV18 to TRBJ1-4, with 7 positions matching TRBD1. This CDR3 region has 15 residues. V shed 3 bases and J 1 base; nucleotides not matched to a gene: 2. Per germline, CDR1 KGHSH and CDR2 LQKENI.

The J gene is TRBJ2-5, the V gene TRBV10-3; the match to TRBD2 covers 10 bases. CDR1 ENHRY and CDR2 SYGVKD come from the germline V gene. Trimming at V came to 3 bases and at J to 5 bases, leaving 6 bases not matched to a gene. This CDR3 has 15 amino acids. This CDR3 is CAISEAGGPGETQYF. The CDR3 DNA reads TGTGCCATCAGTGAAGCGGGAGGGCCGGGTGAGACCCAGTACTTC.

This chain links TRBV4-3 with TRBJ1-4; no clear D. This CDR3 comprises 16 residues. Germline V gene lookup returns CDR1 LGHNA and CDR2 YSLEER. V was pared by 0 bases and J by 5 bases, with 13 bases between. The CDR3 reads CASSQEVRTENEKLFF. The DNA of the CDR3 is TGCGCCAGCAGCCAAGAGGTCCGGACGGAGAATGAAAAACTGTTTTTT.

DNA for the CDR3: TGCGCCAGCAGCCCCGGGTCATGGGTGGGGACTGAAGCTTTCTTT. It codes for CASSPGSWVGTEAFF. The chain links TRBV5-1 to TRBJ1-1; D is uncertain. From germline, CDR1 is SGHRS and CDR2 YFSETQ. This CDR3 has 15 amino acids. Trimming took off 4 bases at V and 5 bases at J, with 18 bases between the two ends.

The V and J genes are TRBV7-9 and TRBJ2-5; D remains ambiguous. Trimming took off 1 base at V and 2 bases at J, with 14 bases between the two ends. The CDR3 has 16 amino acids. Germline CDR1 reads SEHNR; CDR2 reads FQNEAQ (reference sequence). The CDR3 DNA is TGTGCCAGCAGCTTAGTAGTCGGGTCCCAACAAGAGACCCAGTACTTC. Protein sequence: CASSLVVGSQQETQYF. Together with reference TRBV7-9 and TRBJ2-5, the CDR3 gives the full variable domain: DTGVSQNPRHKITKRGQNVTFRCDPISEHNRLYWYRQTLGQGPEFLTYFQNEAQLEKSRLLSDRFSAERPKGSFSTLEIQRTEQGDSAMYLCASSLVVGSQQETQYFGPGTRLLVL.

This clone was counted once. V usage is TRBV2 and J usage is TRBJ1-2; D not certain. This CDR3 comprises 12 residues. Germline CDR1 is SNHLY and CDR2 is FYNNEI. V was cut by 7 bases and J by 2 bases, with 8 bases left in between. CDR3 in DNA: TGTGCCAGCAACCAGGTCAACTATGGCTACACCTTC. Its protein is CASNQVNYGYTF.

This chain links TRBV25-1 with TRBJ1-2; 9 bases match TRBD1. CDR1 and CDR2 from the germline V gene are MGHDK and SYGVNS. After removal of 2 bases from V and 5 bases from J, the junction contained 6 bases not matched to a gene. CDR3 length equals 15 residues. The CDR3, as DNA: TGTGCCAGCAGTGAAACCCTGGACAGGGGATATGGCTACACCTTC. Protein sequence: CASSETLDRGYGYTF.

This chain links TRBV19 with TRBJ2-1, with 10 bases identical to TRBD1. The CDR3 contains 15 residues. The V and J ends lost 9 bases and 6 bases, in that order; junction bases with no gene match: 11. The germline V gene has CDR1 LNHDA and CDR2 SQIVND (reference sequence). Here the CDR3 reads CASKKGTGESNEQFF. The CDR3 bases are TGTGCCAGCAAAAAAGGGACAGGGGAAAGCAATGAGCAGTTCTTC.

The chain links TRBV6-5 to TRBJ2-7; D is possibly TRBD1 (6 bases). The length of the CDR3 is 13 residues. Trimming took off 8 bases at V and 8 bases at J, with 19 bases between the two ends. In germline, CDR1 is MNHEY, CDR2 SVGAGI. The CDR3 region is CASGEQGLVKQYF. DNA of the CDR3: TGTGCCAGCGGCGAACAGGGTTTAGTTAAGCAGTACTTC.

The gene calls are TRBV7-3 and TRBJ1-1, with D perhaps matching TRBD1 (6 bases). The V end was cut by 5 bases, the J end by 3 bases, with 13 bases between. CDR3 length: 14 residues. The germline V gene has CDR1 SGHTA and CDR2 FQGTGA. CDR3 DNA: TGTGCCAGCAGCCCAAACAGGGCCGACACTGAAGCTTTCTTT. Translated: CASSPNRADTEAFF.

The rearrangement uses TRBV19 and TRBJ2-2; D not resolved. Germline CDR1 is LNHDA and CDR2 is SQIVND (reference sequence). The ends were cut back, 2 bases at V and 4 bases at J, with 8 bases in the middle. The CDR3 consists of 14 residues. The CDR3 loop is CASSIKVSTGELFF. CDR3 DNA sequence: TGTGCCAGTAGTATAAAAGTGAGCACCGGGGAGCTGTTTTTT.

The chain couples TRBV27 to TRBJ1-6, with a tentative D call TRBD1 (6 bases). Trimming pared 4 bases from V and 8 bases from J, leaving 12 bases between. CDR1 and CDR2 from the germline V gene are MNHEY and SMNVEV (reference sequence). This CDR3 contains 14 residues. CDR3 DNA: TGTGCCAGCAGTTCACAGGGACGGGATTCACCCCTCCACTTT. Its translation: CASSSQGRDSPLHF.

The chain couples TRBV7-6 to TRBJ1-2, with 7 bases aligning to TRBD1. This CDR3 has 15 residues. J lost 3 bases, V lost 2 bases, and 6 bases had no gene match. Germline CDR1 and CDR2: SGHVS and FNYEAQ. The CDR3 here is CASSLSGQGDYGYTF. CDR3 sequence (DNA): TGTGCCAGCAGCTTATCGGGGCAGGGGGACTATGGCTACACCTTC.

A word on this clone: The sample carries other DNA sequences with the same CDR3. The gene calls are TRBV4-2 and TRBJ1-6; 9 bases are shared with TRBD1. This CDR3 is built from 14 residues. V shed 4 bases, J shed 7 bases, and the junction held 2 bases outside the gene matches. The germline CDR1 and CDR2 sequences are LGHNA and YNFKEQ. DNA of the CDR3: TGTGCCAGCAGCCGGACAGGGGAGAATTCACCCCTCCACTTT. Amino acids: CASSRTGENSPLHF.

The J gene is TRBJ1-1, the V gene TRBV6-1; D gene ambiguous. Deletions cut 5 bases from V and 1 base from J, with 8 bases between. This CDR3 has 13 amino acids. Germline CDR1 and CDR2: MNHNS and SASEGT. CDR3 region: CASSWRRNTEAFF. The DNA of the CDR3 is TGTGCCAGCAGTTGGAGGAGGAACACTGAAGCTTTCTTT.

J is TRBJ2-7 and V is TRBV6-6, with no clear D. Germline-derived CDR1 and CDR2 are MNHNY and SVGAGI (reference sequence). V lost 8 bases, J lost 0 bases, and 17 bases lay in between. This CDR3 spans 15 amino acids. The CDR3 loop reads CASSDQTVSSYEQYF. CDR3 DNA: TGTGCCAGCTCCGACCAGACCGTTAGCTCCTACGAGCAGTACTTC.

V usage is TRBV6-1 and J usage is TRBJ2-1; D call uncertain. The CDR3 sequence is 15 residues long. Germline values: CDR1 MNHNS, CDR2 SASEGT. The V and J ends lost 0 bases and 4 bases respectively, with 10 bases between them. In DNA, the CDR3 is TGTGCCAGCAGTGAAGCCCCTTTTGAATACAATGAGCAGTTCTTC. This translates into CASSEAPFEYNEQFF.

The chain joins TRBV19 to TRBJ2-1, with D unclear. V dropped 3 bases and J dropped 6 bases, with 21 bases sitting between them. The CDR3 has 17 residues. The V gene's germline CDR1 is LNHDA and CDR2 SQIVND (reference sequence). CDR3 amino acids: CASSMGKGRATVNEQFF. The CDR3 nucleotides read TGTGCCAGTAGTATGGGGAAGGGTCGAGCTACTGTCAATGAGCAGTTCTTC.

CDR3 in amino acids: CASSGGLSEKLFF. The CDR3 nucleotides read TGTGCCAGCAGCGGGGGGCTTAGTGAAAAACTGTTTTTT. V and J are TRBV7-9 and TRBJ1-4; D perhaps matches TRBD1 (6 bases). V gave up 5 bases and J gave up 7 bases, with 11 bases separating them. The CDR3 has 13 residues. Per the germline V gene, CDR1 is SEHNR and CDR2 is FQNEAQ (reference sequence).

The chain recombines TRBV2 with TRBJ2-5; no definite D call. The CDR3 is 15 residues long. V was shortened by 2 bases and J by 4 bases, with 14 bases between the two germline ends. Looked up from germline, CDR1 is SNHLY and CDR2 is FYNNEI. CDR3 residues: CASSESRTALETQYF. CDR3 bases: TGTGCCAGCAGTGAAAGTCGGACGGCGCTAGAGACCCAGTACTTC.

This chain connects TRBV7-9 to TRBJ1-1, with unresolved D. The CDR3 loop spans 13 amino acids. Between the trimmed V and J ends, which lost 1 base and 3 bases, there was a span of 6 bases. Germline V gene data show CDR1 as SEHNR and CDR2 as FQNEAQ (reference sequence). The CDR3 nucleotides read TGTGCCAGCAGCTTAGTTTTGGACACTGAAGCTTTCTTT. Translated, it gives CASSLVLDTEAFF.

This chain links TRBV5-4 with TRBJ2-1; D call uncertain. Trimming shortened V by 4 bases and J by 9 bases, and 23 bases separated the two germline ends. The CDR3 loop spans 16 amino acids. Germline V lookup: CDR1 SGHNT, CDR2 YYREEE (reference sequence). CDR3 bases: TGTGCCAGCAGCCCCCACAGACGATCTTCCTCCGGTGAGCAGTTCTTC. This gives the protein CASSPHRRSSSGEQFF.

The chain is built from TRBV7-2 and TRBJ2-7; 14 bases are shared with TRBD2. CDR1 SGHTA and CDR2 FQGNSA come from the germline V gene. Unmatched junction bases numbered 6, after V lost 4 bases and J lost 4 bases. The CDR3 spans 16 residues. The CDR3 here is CASSSRTSGRWYEQYF. The CDR3 DNA reads TGTGCCAGCAGCTCTAGGACTAGCGGGAGGTGGTACGAGCAGTACTTC. The variable domain in full, with the rest retrieved from reference TRBV7-2 and TRBJ2-7, is GAGVSQSPSNKVTEKGKDVELRCDPISGHTALYWYRQSLGQGLEFLIYFQGNSAPDKSGLPSDRFSAERTGGSVSTLTIQRTQQEDSAVYLCASSSRTSGRWYEQYFGPGTRLTVT.

The rearrangement links TRBV29-1 to TRBJ2-7; D is unclear. The CDR3 sequence is 11 residues long. Per the germline V gene, CDR1 is SQVTM and CDR2 is ANQGSEA. The germline V and J ends were trimmed by 5 bases and 2 bases, with 7 bases remaining between them. The CDR3: CSVRVTYEQYF. CDR3 sequence (DNA): TGCAGCGTTCGCGTCACCTACGAGCAGTACTTC.

CDR3 residues: CASAAAGQASTEAFF. In nucleotides, the CDR3 is TGTGCCAGCGCGGCTGCCGGACAGGCTAGCACTGAAGCTTTCTTT. This sequence joins TRBV4-2 and TRBJ1-1, with 7 bases fitting TRBD1. The germline gives CDR1 LGHNA, CDR2 YNFKEQ. CDR3 size: 15 residues. The V segment lost 8 bases and the J segment 4 bases; nucleotides outside the gene matches: 13.

This chain uses TRBV5-1 with TRBJ1-4; 7 bases align to TRBD1. V dropped 5 bases and J dropped 0; count of bases not matched to a gene: 7. Looked up from germline, CDR1 is SGHRS and CDR2 is YFSETQ. This CDR3 comprises 16 residues. The CDR3, as DNA: TGCGCCAGCAGTTTCAGGGGGGATGCAACTAATGAAAAACTGTTTTTT. Protein sequence: CASSFRGDATNEKLFF. Based on the CDR3 plus reference TRBV5-1 and TRBJ1-4, the full variable domain is KAGVTQTPRYLIKTRGQQVTLSCSPISGHRSVSWYQQTPGQGLQFLFEYFSETQRNKGNFPGRFSGRQFSNSRSEMNVSTLELGDSALYLCASSFRGDATNEKLFFGSGTQLSVL.

The genes are TRBV5-1 and TRBJ1-1; the D is unclear. The CDR3 has 14 amino acids. Germline CDR1 is SGHRS and CDR2 is YFSETQ. V lost 3 bases to trimming and J lost 0 bases, with 9 bases between them. The DNA of the CDR3 is TGCGCCAGCAGCTCGGCTGGGTTGAACACTGAAGCTTTCTTT. Protein sequence: CASSSAGLNTEAFF.

The chain recombines TRBV6-6 with TRBJ1-5; no clear D gene. Germline V gene sequence: CDR1 MNHNY, CDR2 SVGAGI (reference sequence). The CDR3 consists of 14 residues. V was pared by 2 bases and J by 5 bases, with 10 bases between. CDR3 in DNA: TGTGCCAGCAGTTACGGAAATTACGATCAGCCCCAGCATTTT. This codes for CASSYGNYDQPQHF.